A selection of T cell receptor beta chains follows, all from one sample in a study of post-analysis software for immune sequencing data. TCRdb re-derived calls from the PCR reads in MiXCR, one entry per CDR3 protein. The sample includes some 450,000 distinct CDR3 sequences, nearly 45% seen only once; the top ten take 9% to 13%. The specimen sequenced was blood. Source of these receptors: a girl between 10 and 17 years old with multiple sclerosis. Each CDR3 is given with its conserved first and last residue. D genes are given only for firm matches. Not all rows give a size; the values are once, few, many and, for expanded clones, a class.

TGTGCCACCAGCGTCGGCGGGAGTCGGTCAGATACGCAGTATTTT	CATSVGGSRSDTQYF	TRBJ2-3	TRBV15	TRBD2	.
TGCAGTGCTGGCCCCTCTAGCGGGAGGATCTACGAGCAGTACTTC	CSAGPSSGRIYEQYF	TRBJ2-7	TRBV20-1	TRBD2	.
TGTGCCAGCAGCTTAGAAGGGCCCGGCTCTGGAAACACCATATATTTT	CASSLEGPGSGNTIYF	TRBJ1-3	TRBV7-6	.	.
TGTGCCAGCAGCTCCGCCGGACAGGGGCCGGGAGTGAGCACCGGGGAGCTGTTTTTT	CASSSAGQGPGVSTGELFF	TRBJ2-2	TRBV7-9	TRBD1	.
TGCGCCAGCAGAGGGTCGGTCACAGATACGCAGTATTTT	CASRGSVTDTQYF	TRBJ2-3	TRBV5-1	.	.
TGCGCCAGCAATCCCGGGACTAGCGGAACCTCCTACAATGAGCAGTTCTTC	CASNPGTSGTSYNEQFF	TRBJ2-1	TRBV5-1	TRBD2	.
TGTGCCAGAGGTCCGAGGCGATGGCCCGCGTGGGAAAAACTGTTTTTT	CARGPRRWPAWEKLFF	TRBJ1-4	TRBV6-4	.	.
TGCGCCAGCAGCCAAGATGTGCTCGGACTCCTCGGGGATACGCAGTATTTT	CASSQDVLGLLGDTQYF	TRBJ2-3	TRBV4-1	.	.
TGTGCCAGCAGCTTAGGAGTGGGTGACAATGAGCAGTTCTTC	CASSLGVGDNEQFF	TRBJ2-1	TRBV7-2	.	few
TGCAGTGCTAGGGCTAGGGATGTAGGGAATGAGCAGTTCTTC	CSARARDVGNEQFF	TRBJ2-1	TRBV20-1	.	.
TGTGCCAGCAGGACCATAGGGTTGGAAGCTTTCTTT	CASRTIGLEAFF	TRBJ1-1	TRBV6-2/TRBV6-3	.	once
TGTGCCAGCCGCCGACTAGCGGGAGAGTATGGAGATACGCAGTATTTT	CASRRLAGEYGDTQYF	TRBJ2-3	TRBV6-5	TRBD2	.
TGCAGCGTGGTGCGACTAGCGGAATCCACAGATACGCAGTATTTT	CSVVRLAESTDTQYF	TRBJ2-3	TRBV29-1	TRBD2	.
TGTGCCAGCAGCTTATCCGGGACAGGGAAGGCAGATACGCAGTATTTT	CASSLSGTGKADTQYF	TRBJ2-3	TRBV5-6	TRBD1	.
TGTGCCAGCAGTTTAGAGGGCGGGGCTGGCTACACCTTC	CASSLEGGAGYTF	TRBJ1-2	TRBV12-3/TRBV12-4	.	.
TGTGCCATCAGACAGGGAAGTAACAATGAGCAGTTCTTC	CAIRQGSNNEQFF	TRBJ2-1	TRBV10-3	.	.
TGTGCCAGCAGTCGCCTCGACAGGGAGAATGAAAAACTGTTTTTT	CASSRLDRENEKLFF	TRBJ1-4	TRBV28	TRBD1	.
TGTGCCAGCAGCTTAGGGAACGTCGGCTACACCTTC	CASSLGNVGYTF	TRBJ1-2	TRBV7-3	.	.
TGCAGTGCTAGAGATCGTTGGGACTACAATGAGCAGTTCTTC	CSARDRWDYNEQFF	TRBJ2-1	TRBV20-1	.	.
TGTGCCAGCGCCAGTGGCGGAAGCTCCTACGAGCAGTACTTC	CASASGGSSYEQYF	TRBJ2-7	TRBV10-3	.	once
TGTGCCAGCAAGCCAATCCCGCAGCCCTACAATGAGCAGTTCTTC	CASKPIPQPYNEQFF	TRBJ2-1	TRBV6-1	.	.
TGCAGTGCCAGAACGGGGGCCATGGACACTGAAGCTTTCTTT	CSARTGAMDTEAFF	TRBJ1-1	TRBV20-1	.	.
TGTGCCAGCAGCCCTACCCGGGACACAGGCGAGCAGTACTTC	CASSPTRDTGEQYF	TRBJ2-7	TRBV12-3/TRBV12-4	.	.
TGTGCCAGCAGTCGATGGACAGGGGTTTTCGAGCAGTACTTC	CASSRWTGVFEQYF	TRBJ2-7	TRBV28	TRBD1	.
TGTGCCAGCAGCGAACGGACGAGCGGCTTCACAGATACGCAGTATTTT	CASSERTSGFTDTQYF	TRBJ2-3	TRBV11-2	.	.
TGTGCCAGCAGCTTAGGCGGGAACGGGGGGTCGACCCAGTACTTC	CASSLGGNGGSTQYF	TRBJ2-5	TRBV7-2	TRBD2	.
TGCAGCGTTGAGGTCGGAGGCATGGAATACGAGCAGTACTTC	CSVEVGGMEYEQYF	TRBJ2-7	TRBV29-1	.	few
TGTGCCAGCAGCAAGGGTGACAGGGGACACATTCAGTACTTC	CASSKGDRGHIQYF	TRBJ2-4	TRBV21-1	.	.
TGCAGTGCTCAAAATACAGTGAGCACAGATACGCAGTATTTT	CSAQNTVSTDTQYF	TRBJ2-3	TRBV20-1	.	.
TGTGCCTGGAGTGCCGGACTAGCGGGAGGACCCTACAATGAGCAGTTCTTC	CAWSAGLAGGPYNEQFF	TRBJ2-1	TRBV30	TRBD2	.
TGCAGTGCCCAGACCGGGACAGGGGCCACAGATACGCAGTATTTT	CSAQTGTGATDTQYF	TRBJ2-3	TRBV20-1	TRBD1	few
TGCGCCAGCAGCCAGAGGCAGCTAGCGATCAATGAGCAGTTCTTC	CASSQRQLAINEQFF	TRBJ2-1	TRBV4-1	.	few
TGTGCCAGCAGCGTAGAGGCGGCTGTAGCGTATACGCAGTATTTT	CASSVEAAVAYTQYF	TRBJ2-3	TRBV9	.	few
TGTGCCAGCAGCCCGTTAGGAGGGCTAGCTCATGAGCAGTTCTTC	CASSPLGGLAHEQFF	TRBJ2-1	TRBV7-9	.	.
TGTGCCAGCAGCTCAACGTTTACTAGCGCCAGAGTTGAGGAGACCCAGTACTTC	CASSSTFTSARVEETQYF	TRBJ2-5	TRBV5-6	TRBD2	.
TGTGCCAGCAGCCAAGAACGCCAGTTCTCCTACGAGCAGTACTTC	CASSQERQFSYEQYF	TRBJ2-7	TRBV3-1	.	.
TGTGCCAGCAGTTACCAGAGTTACCGGGAGAACTACGAGCAGTACTTC	CASSYQSYRENYEQYF	TRBJ2-7	TRBV6-2/TRBV6-3	.	.
TGTGCCAGCAGCCCCGGGGGGGCGGATACGCAGTATTTT	CASSPGGADTQYF	TRBJ2-3	TRBV7-3	TRBD2	few
TGTGCCAGCAGCCTGGGACAGGGTAACACCGGGGAGCTGTTTTTT	CASSLGQGNTGELFF	TRBJ2-2	TRBV12-3/TRBV12-4	TRBD1	.
TGCGCCAGCAGCCAAGTGGTCGAAGAGACCCAGTACTTC	CASSQVVEETQYF	TRBJ2-5	TRBV4-1	.	.
TGTGCCACCAGTGACCAGGACAGGGGGATTGAGCAGTTCTTC	CATSDQDRGIEQFF	TRBJ2-1	TRBV24-1	TRBD1	.
TGCAGCGTTTCATTGAGGCGGAGGGACACTGAAGCTTTCTTT	CSVSLRRRDTEAFF	TRBJ1-1	TRBV29-1	.	.